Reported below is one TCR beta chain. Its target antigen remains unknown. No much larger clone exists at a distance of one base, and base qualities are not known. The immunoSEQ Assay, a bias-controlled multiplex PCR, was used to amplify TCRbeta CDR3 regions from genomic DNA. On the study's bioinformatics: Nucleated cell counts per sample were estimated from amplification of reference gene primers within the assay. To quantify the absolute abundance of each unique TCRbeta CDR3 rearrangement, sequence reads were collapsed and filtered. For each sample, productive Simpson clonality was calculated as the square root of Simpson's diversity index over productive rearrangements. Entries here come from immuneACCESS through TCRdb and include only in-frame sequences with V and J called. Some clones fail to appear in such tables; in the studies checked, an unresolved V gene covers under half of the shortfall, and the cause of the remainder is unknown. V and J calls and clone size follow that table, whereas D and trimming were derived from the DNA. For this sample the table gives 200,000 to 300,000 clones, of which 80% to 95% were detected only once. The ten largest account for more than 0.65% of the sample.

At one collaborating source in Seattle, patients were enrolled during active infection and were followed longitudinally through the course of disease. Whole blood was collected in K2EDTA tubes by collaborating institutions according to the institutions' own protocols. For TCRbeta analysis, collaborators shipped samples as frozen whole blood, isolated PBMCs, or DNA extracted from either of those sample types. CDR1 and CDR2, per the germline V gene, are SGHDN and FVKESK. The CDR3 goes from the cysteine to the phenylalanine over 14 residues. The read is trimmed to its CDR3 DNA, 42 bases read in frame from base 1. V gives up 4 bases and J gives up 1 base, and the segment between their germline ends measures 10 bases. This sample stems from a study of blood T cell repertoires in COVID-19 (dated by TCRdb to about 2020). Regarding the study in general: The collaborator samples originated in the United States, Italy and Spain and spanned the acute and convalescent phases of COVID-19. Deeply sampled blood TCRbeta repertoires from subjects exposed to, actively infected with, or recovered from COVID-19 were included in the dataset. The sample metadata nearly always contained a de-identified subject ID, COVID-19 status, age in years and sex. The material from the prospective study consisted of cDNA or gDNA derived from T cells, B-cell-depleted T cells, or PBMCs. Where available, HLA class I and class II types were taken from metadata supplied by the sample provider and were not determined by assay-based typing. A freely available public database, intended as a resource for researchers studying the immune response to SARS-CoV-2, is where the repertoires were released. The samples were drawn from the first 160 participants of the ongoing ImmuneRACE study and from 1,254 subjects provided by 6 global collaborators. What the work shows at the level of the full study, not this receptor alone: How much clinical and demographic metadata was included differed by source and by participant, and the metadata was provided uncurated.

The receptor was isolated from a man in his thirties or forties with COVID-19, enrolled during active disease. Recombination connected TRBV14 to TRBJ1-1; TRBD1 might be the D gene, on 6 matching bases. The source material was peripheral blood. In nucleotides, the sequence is TGTGCCAGCAGCCTAAAGACAGGGAACACTGAAGCTTTCTTT. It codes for CASSLKTGNTEAFF.